This TCR beta chain came from a study of cytomegalovirus exposure and HLA in healthy donors (TCRdb year 2017). For the study in its entirety: An earlier analysis of several hundred of the donors reported 276 Gb of sequence data and about 120 million unique TCR beta sequences obtained from about 170 million T cells. The number of typed donors differed by locus: about 629-630 for A, B, C, DRB1 and DQB1; approximately 540 for DQA1; 606 for DPA1; and about 450 for DPB1. Genome-wide SNP genotypes for about 65% of the 666 donors were used in a later genetic analysis, which treated that subset as a discovery cohort. The study profiled the T cell repertoires of under 850 subjects by immunosequencing and related them to cytomegalovirus serostatus. In the later analysis, no new phenotypic data were used to find candidate immune exposures; instead, reliance was placed on TCR beta sequences and their occurrence across donors. All discovery cohort repertoires had been generated on a single sequencing platform. In an earlier analysis of a few hundred of the donors, high-throughput TCR beta sequencing was used to judge whether each TCR beta V gene segment behaved as functional or pseudogenic. Roughly 5 DR-DQ haplotypes were handled as single units for association and clustering because linkage in the cohort was strong. Donor age, sex, ethnicity and CMV serostatus were collected together with the repertoire data. Around 330 gigabases of sequencing data and around 90 million unique TCR sequences made up an early release that covered around 640 HLA-typed donors. A later analysis re-examined previously published TCR beta repertoires from more than 550 donors and added high-resolution HLA genotyping to investigate patterns of TCR occurrence. The study combined high-throughput TCR immunosequencing, statistical association of individual TCRs with disease status, and machine learning to predict cytomegalovirus infection status. Class I and class II HLA loci were covered by the typing at four-digit resolution. Among around 400 genotyped donors of the cohort, an average of about 240,000 unique TCR beta nucleotide sequences were sequenced per donor, 15% to 20% of them non-productive. The aim of the study was to test whether cataloging public T cell receptors could identify signatures of past pathogen exposure. In addition to the first cohort of several hundred subjects, a separate validation cohort of about 120 different subjects was used. Of the roughly 430 genotyped donors, around 81% fell in the genetic ancestry cluster associated with self-reported Caucasian donors. General conclusions and limits of the study: The authors suggested that the approach could potentially be generalized to other disease states and immunological phenotypes. The study listed approximately 160 TCR beta chains as associated with cytomegalovirus. In a later analysis, the rate of TCR association differed among HLA loci, with DRB1 alleles having the most associated TCRs and HLA-C alleles having the fewest. According to a later analysis, parvovirus B19, influenza, CMV and Epstein-Barr virus appeared linked to several top co-occurrence clusters. A further reported finding was that TCR beta sequences accurately predicted the HLA-A and HLA-B alleles for most subjects in the first cohort. In vitro tests confirmed that a few of the cytomegalovirus-associated TCR beta chains recognize cytomegalovirus antigens. In a later analysis, most CMV-associated TCR beta chains were found to appear HLA-restricted, with HLA associations seemingly driven largely by CMV exposure. When HLA alleles, especially DR and DQ, strongly co-occurred, attributing TCR associations to individual alleles was difficult. Most TCR sequences were seen in very few donors, while some public TCRs were found in many individuals. For the cohort, immune exposure information was limited to CMV serostatus. An association between a missense DCLRE1C variant and V-gene and J-gene trimming of TCR beta chains was found in a later genetic analysis and replicated in an independent cohort. Sequencing depth was assumed to be roughly uniform across donors in the presence/absence analyses, though that assumption may not hold. Because some donors lacked HLA typing at each locus, the association tests relied only on the typed subset. In a later analysis, HLA-associated TCR beta chains were found to be more clonally expanded and to have lower generation probabilities than equally common non-associated chains. Linkage disequilibrium might explain the correlated functional status among segregating V segments, but an unknown experimental factor could not be excluded. The cohort was sequenced for TCR beta chains only, and without alpha or paired-chain data the features that could be detected were limited. Cytomegalovirus status was reported to be diagnosed by the classifier with high specificity and sensitivity in both the original and validation cohorts. Some IMGT-functional V segments, including TRBV6-2 and TRBV6-3, could not be distinguished by the 87-base-pair reads and were therefore excluded. Broadly in line with IMGT annotations, most TCR beta V segments showed up in productive rearrangements about 87% or about 30% of the time in an earlier analysis of some 590 of the donors. In a later genetic analysis, fewer N-insertions in productive TCRs were reported among donors in an Asian-associated ancestry cluster than the roughly 700-donor mean. A group of highly shared sequence variants was considered likely to be a technical artifact of the sequencing pipeline. In a later analysis, some 18,000 TCR beta sequences were associated with specific HLA alleles at a false discovery rate of 0.05. Because counts were too low, 15 to 20 rarely observed V segments, including chromosome 9 orphons, were left out of the earlier analysis of 587 of the donors.

In total, around 600 healthy bone marrow donors made up the cohort. At the time of sampling, every cohort member was nominally healthy, though immune exposures that went unrecorded were likely present. The donor was CMV seronegative and was included in the group of several hundred seronegative cohort members. A peripheral blood sample was provided by each donor, and peripheral blood mononuclear cells were used for TCR beta sequencing. The Qiagen DNeasy Blood Extraction Kit was used to extract genomic DNA from the blood cell samples. Including cysteine and phenylalanine, the CDR3 has 16 amino acids. Just the 48-base CDR3 DNA is kept, in frame starting at base 1. V trim: 0 bases; J trim: 4 bases; unmatched bases: 5. In the germline V gene, CDR1 corresponds to SGHRS and CDR2 to YFSETQ. About this clone itself: This clone's antigen is unknown.

Library preparation was by the immunoSEQ multiplex PCR assay. For the multiplex PCR, a mixture combining 60 forward primers for TCR Vbeta segments and 13 reverse primers for TCR Jbeta segments was used. A multiplex PCR assay on genomic DNA amplified the CDR3 region of rearranged TCR beta genes. On the Illumina HiSeq System, the amplified TCR beta libraries were sequenced as 87-base-pair reads. In the original analysis: A later analysis counted 75 million to 100 million unique TCR beta chains across the 666 repertoires, and around 9.9 million of these chains were shared by at least two donors. To remove PCR and sequencing errors, raw reads were error-corrected and collapsed into unique sequences using a nearest-neighbor algorithm that merged closely related sequences. To assign V, D and J gene segments, CDR3 sequences were aligned to IMGT reference sequences. For a sequence to be retained, a match of at least six nucleotides was required to both a V gene segment and a J gene segment. A rearrangement counted as productive if the CDR3 had no stop codons and remained in frame with V and J, and every other rearrangement counted as non-productive. Following IMGT convention, CDR3 was defined as the stretch from the second conserved V-encoded cysteine to the conserved J-encoded phenylalanine. Sequences without an unambiguous match to a single V gene segment were excluded from the earlier analysis of almost 600 of the donors. In an earlier analysis of almost 600 of the donors, a V segment was called functional when productive rearrangements were above 56.7%, and segregating when the standard deviation between donors exceeded 5%. A statistical classification framework was built to diagnose cytomegalovirus status from the catalog of TCR beta chain sequences. V and J gene assignment, in a later analysis, came from comparing TCR nucleotide sequences with IMGT/GENE-DB human TR gene sequences. Using the TCRdist pipeline, a later analysis assigned CDR3 sequences along with most-parsimonious VDJ recombination scenarios. In a later analysis, each TCR beta chain was defined by its CDR3 amino acid sequence together with its V-gene family, and reads without a unique V-gene family were excluded. As a way to deal with suspected cross-contamination and a sequencing artifact, a later analysis dropped 450 to 700 nucleotide sequences that were highly shared and had low generation probability. In a later analysis, a clonal expansion index was calculated for each public chain from normalized within-repertoire ranks of inferred template counts. A later analysis computed generation probabilities with a VDJ recombination model fitted to out-of-frame rearrangements, and checked the results against IGoR. In a later analysis, hypergeometric tests were used to score TCR-TCR, TCR-HLA and TCR-CMV co-occurrence, with a repertoire-size bias correction applied to TCR pairs. False discovery rates were estimated in a later analysis by permuting HLA or CMV assignments 20 times. In a later analysis, co-occurring TCRs were grouped using DBSCAN, with TCRdist sequence similarity added in when clustering inside HLA-allele-positive subsets. Repertoires with fewer than 30,000 or more than 120,000 public chains, plus five repertoires with anomalous nucleotide sharing, were excluded from co-occurrence clustering. TCRdb's version of the immuneACCESS table is confined to in-frame rearrangements and falls short of the full clone set. An unresolved V gene accounts for under half of the shortfall where checked; the remainder is of unknown origin. The V and J calls and clone size come from that table; D and trimming were worked out from the DNA. In this sample's table one finds about 140,000 clones. The ten largest clones add up to roughly 2% of the sample.

The sequenced sample was PBMCs. This receptor was identified in a woman aged 18-35 years in good health and CMV-seronegative. The sequence is built from TRBV5-1 and TRBJ2-7; a stretch of 12 junction bases matches TRBD2. The sequenced DNA is TGCGCCAGCAGCTTGGGGACTAGCGGGATTGTGTACGAGCAGTACTTC. Translated, it gives CASSLGTSGIVYEQYF.